The next 27 T cell receptor beta chains were all read from a single sample in a study of blood T cell repertoires in COVID-19. TCRdb's copy holds only in-frame clones and misses some; the assay was immunoSEQ multiplex PCR. This sample has about 260,000 clones; about 88% occur once, and the top ten carry approximately 10%. The sequencing input was peripheral blood. The source is a woman between 25 and 40 years old with COVID-19, enrolled during active disease.

The chain employs TRBV4-3 and TRBJ2-7; TRBD1 is a possible D gene (5 bases). V lost 0 bases, J lost 4 bases, and 13 bases lay in between. Germline lookup yields CDR1 LGHNA and CDR2 YSLEER. The CDR3 consists of 15 residues. The CDR3 DNA is TGCGCCAGCAGCCAAGATCGAGGCAGGGTATACGAGCAGTACTTC. This gives the protein CASSQDRGRVYEQYF.

The chain carries TRBV10-2 and TRBJ2-3; possible D gene TRBD2, 6 bases. With 8 bases removed from V and 1 base from J, the gap between germline ends came to 10 bases. There are 13 residues in the CDR3. Looked up from germline, CDR1 is WSHSY and CDR2 is SAAADI. For the CDR3, the DNA is TGCGCCAGCGAGGCTAGCGGCACAGATACGCAGTATTTT. Translation gives CASEASGTDTQYF.

The V gene is TRBV27, the J gene TRBJ1-2; the D gene is possibly TRBD1 (5 bases). The length of the CDR3 is 14 residues. Trimming left V 6 bases short and J 4 bases short, with 15 bases between. CDR1 and CDR2 from the germline V gene are MNHEY and SMNVEV (reference sequence). CDR3 coding DNA: TGTGCCAGCAGCCCTTTAGGGGAATTCTATGGCTACACCTTC. It is translated as CASSPLGEFYGYTF.

This chain joins TRBV7-2 and TRBJ2-5, with 8 nucleotides matching TRBD1. V shed 2 bases, J shed 7 bases, and the junction held 12 bases outside the gene matches. The CDR3 covers 16 residues. Germline V CDR1 and CDR2: SGHTA, FQGNSA. The DNA for the CDR3 is TGTGCCAGCAGCTTAACCTCGACAGGGGTTTTGGGGACCCAGTACTTC. Amino acids: CASSLTSTGVLGTQYF.

V and J are TRBV6-1 and TRBJ2-7; 9 bases align to TRBD1. CDR3 length: 13 residues. With 3 bases clipped from V and 3 bases from J, the junction kept 0 bases outside the gene matches. The V gene's germline CDR1 is MNHNS and CDR2 SASEGT. CDR3 sequence: CASSEDRGYEQYF. The CDR3 DNA reads TGTGCCAGCAGTGAGGACAGGGGCTACGAGCAGTACTTC.

The J gene is TRBJ1-3, the V gene TRBV10-3; D remains ambiguous. The CDR3 spans 14 residues. CDR1 is ENHRY and CDR2 is SYGVKD in the germline V gene. Trimming cost V 2 bases and J 4 bases, with 9 bases left between them. CDR3 residues: CAISEMRGGNTIYF. Written as DNA, the CDR3 is TGTGCCATCAGTGAGATGAGAGGGGGAAACACCATATATTTT.

This chain uses TRBV24-1 with TRBJ2-2; D is possibly TRBD1 (5 bases). Between the trimmed V and J ends, which lost 3 bases and 7 bases, there was a span of 11 bases. Per germline, CDR1 KGHDR and CDR2 SFDVKD. This CDR3 has 14 amino acids. The CDR3 loop is CATSDGRASGELFF. CDR3 bases: TGTGCCACCAGTGATGGCAGGGCGAGCGGGGAGCTGTTTTTT.

This chain links TRBV5-1 with TRBJ2-7; 8 bases match TRBD2. J was trimmed by 5 bases and V by 4 bases; bases with no gene match: 8. The CDR3 runs to 14 residues. The germline CDR1 and CDR2 sequences are SGHRS and YFSETQ. The CDR3: CASSPIGGGHEQYF. The CDR3 DNA reads TGCGCCAGCAGCCCGATCGGGGGGGGCCACGAGCAGTACTTC.

This clone was seen only once. This rearrangement joins TRBV19 to TRBJ2-5; 14 nucleotides line up with TRBD2. This CDR3 region has 16 residues. Trimming took 5 bases from V and 5 from J; bases not matched to a gene: 7. In germline, CDR1 is LNHDA, CDR2 SQIVND (reference sequence). CDR3 residues: CASSQGGLAGVETQYF. Written as DNA, the CDR3 is TGTGCCAGTAGTCAGGGGGGACTAGCGGGAGTGGAGACCCAGTACTTC.

J is TRBJ2-7 and V is TRBV10-1; D is ambiguous. The ends were cut back, 5 bases at V and 0 bases at J, with 11 bases in the middle. The CDR3 is made up of 14 amino acids. Germline-derived CDR1 and CDR2 are WNHNN and SYGVQD (reference sequence). The CDR3 protein is CASSPIPSSYEQYF. The CDR3, as DNA: TGCGCCAGCAGTCCAATTCCGAGCTCCTACGAGCAGTACTTC.

This clone was seen a handful of times. This chain uses TRBV27 with TRBJ2-7, with a possible D match to TRBD1 (7 bases). Trimming stripped 8 bases from V and 3 bases from J, with 20 bases between. The CDR3 consists of 15 residues. Germline CDR1 MNHEY, CDR2 SMNVEV (reference sequence). CDR3 region: CASHPTGAGGYEQYF. The CDR3 nucleotides read TGTGCCAGCCACCCAACGGGGGCAGGGGGCTACGAGCAGTACTTC.

The chain is built from TRBV21-1 and TRBJ1-6; the D call TRBD1 from the table was never checked on the DNA. TRBV21-1 is a pseudogene segment. This CDR3 is 15 amino acids long. CDR3 loop: CASSPRTANNSPLHF. CDR3 bases: TGTGCCAGCAGCCCCCGGACAGCAAATAATTCACCCCTCCACTTT.

The gene calls are TRBV4-3 and TRBJ1-2; 11 bases agree with TRBD1. Germline CDR1 LGHNA, CDR2 YSLEER. After removal of 0 bases from V and 7 bases from J, the junction contained 4 bases not matched to a gene. There are 15 residues in the CDR3. CDR3 in DNA: TGCGCCAGCAGCCAAGATCGGGACAGGGGGGGTGGCTACACCTTC. It encodes CASSQDRDRGGGYTF.

The gene calls are TRBV11-2 and TRBJ1-1; D is undetermined. V gave up 2 bases and J gave up 4 bases, with 8 bases separating them. Germline V gives CDR1 SGHAT, CDR2 FQNNGV. This CDR3 spans 13 amino acids. CDR3 protein: CASSLHSVTEAFF. CDR3 sequence (DNA): TGTGCCAGCAGCTTACACTCGGTCACTGAAGCTTTCTTT.

This clone was counted once. The V gene is TRBV7-9, the J gene TRBJ1-2; possible D gene TRBD1, 5 bases. The CDR3 spans 14 residues. V gave up 3 bases and J gave up 2 bases, with 10 bases separating them. Germline V lookup: CDR1 SEHNR, CDR2 FQNEAQ (reference sequence). CDR3 sequence reads: CASSFLTENYGYTF. The CDR3 nucleotides are TGTGCCAGCAGCTTCTTGACAGAAAACTATGGCTACACCTTC. The variable domain in full, with the rest retrieved from reference TRBV7-9 and TRBJ1-2, is DTGVSQNPRHKITKRGQNVTFRCDPISEHNRLYWYRQTLGQGPEFLTYFQNEAQLEKSRLLSDRFSAERPKGSFSTLEIQRTEQGDSAMYLCASSFLTENYGYTFGSGTRLTVV.

This chain links TRBV9 with TRBJ1-5; D unresolved. V dropped 0 bases and J dropped 0 bases, with 4 bases sitting between them. Per germline, CDR1 SGDLS and CDR2 YYNGEE. CDR3 length: 14 amino acids. CDR3 DNA: TGTGCCAGCAGCGTAGCAGATAGCAATCAGCCCCAGCATTTT. Encoded protein: CASSVADSNQPQHF.

The chain employs TRBV7-9 and TRBJ2-7, with a weak D call TRBD1 (6 bases). This CDR3 is built from 13 residues. Trimming shortened V by 11 bases and J by 0 bases, and 14 bases separated the two germline ends. Per the germline V gene, CDR1 is SEHNR and CDR2 is FQNEAQ (reference sequence). The CDR3 nucleotides read TGTGCCTCCGCTGGGGGCGCCTCCTACGAGCAGTACTTC. It yields the protein CASAGGASYEQYF.

V and J are TRBV7-3 and TRBJ2-5; D call uncertain. The CDR3 is 11 amino acids. CDR1 is SGHTA and CDR2 is FQGTGA in the germline V gene. The V gene lost 5 bases and the J gene lost 5 bases, with 6 bases spanning the gap. CDR3 amino acids: CASSIRETQYF. The CDR3 DNA sequence: TGTGCCAGCAGCATCAGGGAGACCCAGTACTTC.

The chain carries TRBV5-6 and TRBJ2-1, with TRBD1 matching over 7 bases. This CDR3 spans 16 amino acids. In germline, CDR1 is SGHDT, CDR2 YYEEEE. V dropped 4 bases and J dropped 2; count of bases not matched to a gene: 9. The CDR3: CASSAVTGDPYNEQFF. The CDR3 bases are TGTGCCAGCAGCGCTGTAACAGGGGACCCCTACAATGAGCAGTTCTTC.

V usage is TRBV29-1 and J usage is TRBJ1-6; D may be TRBD1 (6 bases). The germline gives CDR1 SQVTM, CDR2 ANQGSEA. V was clipped by 6 bases and J by 8 bases, with 17 bases between them. The CDR3 consists of 14 residues. CDR3 loop: CSVPHTGRDSPLHF. Written as DNA, the CDR3 is TGCAGCGTCCCCCACACAGGGCGTGATTCACCCCTCCACTTT.

This chain joins TRBV7-9 and TRBJ1-1; D ambiguous. This CDR3 region has 16 residues. V lost 5 bases and J lost 1, with 17 bases in between. Germline lookup yields CDR1 SEHNR and CDR2 FQNEAQ (reference sequence). The CDR3 loop is CASSPGEGRGNTEAFF. The CDR3 nucleotides read TGTGCCAGCAGCCCCGGGGAAGGGCGGGGGAACACTGAAGCTTTCTTT.

V gene TRBV7-9 combines with J gene TRBJ2-1; the match to TRBD2 covers 10 bases. The ends lost 2 bases at V and 5 bases at J; junction bases unmatched: 3. Germline V gene sequence: CDR1 SEHNR, CDR2 FQNEAQ (reference sequence). This CDR3 is built from 15 residues. The CDR3 is CASSLPGLADNEQFF. DNA for the CDR3: TGTGCCAGCAGCTTACCCGGACTAGCGGACAATGAGCAGTTCTTC.

V usage is TRBV3-1 (or the pseudogene TRBV3-2) and J usage is TRBJ2-2; TRBD2 aligns across 8 bases. Germline loops: CDR1 LGHDT, CDR2 YNNKEL (reference sequence). Unmatched junction bases numbered 6, after V lost 11 bases and J lost 1 base. This CDR3 is 14 amino acids long. The CDR3 reads CASKRERNTGELFF. As DNA, the CDR3 is TGTGCCTCCAAGCGGGAGAGGAACACCGGGGAGCTGTTTTTT.

The chain uses TRBV19 and TRBJ2-7; 9 bases agree with TRBD2. J was trimmed by 3 bases and V by 3 bases; bases with no gene match: 3. The length of the CDR3 is 14 residues. CDR1 LNHDA and CDR2 SQIVND come from the germline V gene (reference sequence). This chain's CDR3 is CASSIASGNYEQYF. Here the CDR3 DNA reads TGTGCCAGTAGTATTGCTAGCGGGAACTACGAGCAGTACTTC.

V and J are TRBV6-5 and TRBJ1-2; a weak D match, TRBD1 (5 bases). The CDR3 spans 13 residues. The germline V gene has CDR1 MNHEY and CDR2 SVGAGI. Trimming pared 6 bases from V and 1 base from J, leaving 9 bases between. This chain's CDR3 is CASSLTDNYGYTF. DNA for the CDR3: TGTGCCAGCAGCCTGACAGATAACTATGGCTACACCTTC.

A single count supports this clone. The chain combines TRBV2 with TRBJ2-5; 7 bases map to TRBD1. V was pared by 8 bases and J by 2 bases, with 11 bases of the junction left unmatched. Germline V CDR1 and CDR2: SNHLY, FYNNEI. This CDR3 region has 15 residues. This CDR3 reads CASGGRQGRQETQYF. The CDR3 DNA reads TGTGCCAGCGGGGGCCGACAGGGAAGACAAGAGACCCAGTACTTC. Together with reference TRBV2 and TRBJ2-5, the CDR3 gives the full variable domain: EPEVTQTPSHQVTQMGQEVILRCVPISNHLYFYWYRQILGQKVEFLVSFYNNEISEKSEIFDDQFSVERPDGSNFTLKIRSTKLEDSAMYFCASGGRQGRQETQYFGPGTRLLVL.

The chain is built from TRBV28 and TRBJ1-5; D is uncertain. The CDR3 is made up of 15 amino acids. Germline CDR1 and CDR2: MDHEN and SYDVKM. The V end lost 3 bases, the J end lost 3 bases, and 12 bases lay between the germline ends. In nucleotides, the CDR3 is TGTGCCAGCAGTTTTTATGAGGTAATCAATCAGCCCCAGCATTTT. It translates to CASSFYEVINQPQHF.